These 16 T cell receptor beta chains were sequenced from one sample in a study of Ad26.COV2.S vaccination and SARS-CoV-2 variants. Sample treatment: over 15 received Ad26.COV2.S at low or high dose, single or two shots; 5 received placebo; per-sample allocation not given. The samples date from day 63 after the first vaccine or placebo injection. Here immunoSEQ multiplex PCR was the method, and the copy in TCRdb shows in-frame clones only, minus some. Among 300,000 to 350,000 clones listed, 75% to 90% were seen once. Specimen: peripheral blood, collected in a trial of Ad26.COV2.S vaccine versus placebo. These receptors all come from a person between 18 and 59 years old who received the Ad26.COV2.S COVID-19 vaccine or a placebo.

The chain links TRBV5-4 to TRBJ1-1; D possibly corresponds to TRBD1 (5 bases). Trimming pared 4 bases from V and 1 base from J, leaving 8 bases between. The CDR3 loop spans 13 amino acids. Germline V CDR1 and CDR2: SGHNT, YYREEE (reference sequence). CDR3 coding DNA: TGTGCCAGCAGCAGCGGACAGAACACTGAAGCTTTCTTT. This sequence encodes CASSSGQNTEAFF.

The chain combines TRBV7-8 with TRBJ2-7; TRBD2 is a possible D gene (6 bases). CDR3 length equals 15 residues. Germline V gene lookup returns CDR1 SGHVS and CDR2 FQNEAQ. Trimming left V 2 bases short and J 0 bases short, with 11 bases between. The CDR3 sequence is CASSLFGGISYEQYF. CDR3 nucleotide sequence: TGTGCCAGCAGCTTATTTGGGGGGATCTCCTACGAGCAGTACTTC. The full variable domain, in which reference TRBV7-8 and TRBJ2-7 provide the parts outside the CDR3, is GAGVSQSPRYKVAKRGQDVALRCDPISGHVSLFWYQQALGQGPEFLTYFQNEAQLDKSGLPSDRFFAERPEGSVSTLKIQRTQQEDSAVYLCASSLFGGISYEQYFGPGTRLTVT.

V and J are TRBV5-1 and TRBJ1-6, with a weak D call TRBD1 (5 bases). The V end was cut by 0 bases, the J end by 10 bases, with 8 bases between. The CDR3 has 13 residues. CDR1 and CDR2 (germline): SGHRS, YFSETQ. CDR3 amino acids: CASSLVQESPLHF. CDR3 sequence (DNA): TGCGCCAGCAGCTTGGTACAGGAGTCACCCCTCCACTTT.

V usage is TRBV4-2 and J usage is TRBJ2-6; D uncertain. The CDR3 contains 16 residues. The germline V gene has CDR1 LGHNA and CDR2 YNFKEQ. V gave up 0 bases and J gave up 0 bases, with 6 bases separating them. Here the CDR3 reads CASSQDRHSGANVLTF. The CDR3 DNA reads as TGTGCCAGCAGCCAAGATCGGCACTCTGGGGCCAACGTCCTGACTTTC.

CDR3 sequence reads: CASSPVTRTSGPDTQYF. CDR3 DNA sequence: TGTGCCAGCAGTCCTGTAACCAGGACTAGCGGCCCAGATACGCAGTATTTT. The chain has TRBV28 and TRBJ2-3; TRBD2 matches 10 bases. The CDR3 covers 17 residues. The V segment lost 5 bases and the J segment 4 bases; nucleotides outside the gene matches: 12. Germline values: CDR1 MDHEN, CDR2 SYDVKM.

This rearrangement joins TRBV7-2 to TRBJ2-4; no firm D call. The germline V gene has CDR1 SGHTA and CDR2 FQGNSA. The CDR3 covers 12 residues. Trimming took 2 bases from V and 5 from J, leaving 4 bases between them. This CDR3 is CASSLTENIQYF. In DNA, the CDR3 is TGTGCCAGCAGCTTAACCGAAAACATTCAGTACTTC.

The chain joins TRBV28 to TRBJ2-2, with 9 nucleotides matching TRBD1. This CDR3 has 16 amino acids. Trimming cost V 3 bases and J 5 bases; bases outside gene matches: 7. Germline CDR1 MDHEN, CDR2 SYDVKM. Here the CDR3 reads CASSLSRTGVTGELFF. As DNA, the CDR3 is TGTGCCAGCAGTTTGTCCAGGACAGGGGTTACCGGGGAGCTGTTTTTT.

The chain's CDR3 is CAISSGTDGYTF. For the CDR3, the DNA is TGTGCCATCAGTTCCGGGACAGATGGCTACACCTTC. V and J are TRBV10-3 and TRBJ1-2; TRBD1 matches 7 bases. The CDR3 runs 12 residues. Trimming removed 5 bases from V and 6 bases from J; junction bases left unmatched: 3. Germline CDR1 and CDR2: ENHRY and SYGVKD.

V and J are TRBV7-9 and TRBJ1-3, with a weak D call TRBD1 (5 bases). Germline lookup yields CDR1 SEHNR and CDR2 FQNEAQ (reference sequence). The ends were cut back, 10 bases at V and 0 bases at J, with 16 bases in the middle. CDR3 length: 15 amino acids. Here the CDR3 DNA reads TGTGCCACCACCGTGTGGGACTTCTCTGGAAACACCATATATTTT. As protein: CATTVWDFSGNTIYF.

The chain uses TRBV28 and TRBJ1-5; D call uncertain. V was clipped by 3 bases and J by 4 bases, with 13 bases between them. Germline CDR1 and CDR2: MDHEN and SYDVKM. This CDR3 has 15 residues. The CDR3 bases are TGTGCCAGCAGTTTTACCCGGGGAATGAATCAGCCCCAGCATTTT. Its translation: CASSFTRGMNQPQHF.

The chain carries TRBV3-1 (or the pseudogene TRBV3-2) and TRBJ2-2, with D tentatively TRBD1 (6 bases). Germline loops: CDR1 LGHDT, CDR2 YNNKEL (reference sequence). There are 18 residues in the CDR3. V shed 1 base and J shed 0 bases, with 15 bases lying between them. CDR3 loop: CASSQVSQDSANTGELFF. CDR3 coding DNA: TGTGCCAGCAGCCAAGTCTCCCAGGACAGCGCGAACACCGGGGAGCTGTTTTTT.

V usage is TRBV27 and J usage is TRBJ2-5; maybe TRBD2 (5 bases). CDR1 and CDR2 from the germline V gene are MNHEY and SMNVEV (reference sequence). This CDR3 is 16 amino acids long. The V end was cut by 1 base, the J end by 5 bases, with 17 bases between. The CDR3 coding sequence is TGTGCCAGCAGTTTATTCGCCGCGGAGGTTCCGGAGACCCAGTACTTC. This sequence encodes CASSLFAAEVPETQYF.

The chain has TRBV7-9 and TRBJ1-2, with D possibly matching TRBD1 (5 bases). V was trimmed by 4 bases and J by 8 bases, leaving 23 bases between them. Germline V gene data show CDR1 as SEHNR and CDR2 as FQNEAQ (reference sequence). The CDR3 runs 16 residues. The CDR3 here is CASSSTNTQGSRGYTF. The CDR3 nucleotides are TGTGCCAGCAGCTCGACCAACACCCAGGGTTCACGGGGCTACACCTTC.

V usage is TRBV6-5 and J usage is TRBJ1-5; D remains unclear. In germline, CDR1 is MNHEY, CDR2 SVGAGI. The CDR3 spans 13 residues. Between the trimmed V and J ends, which lost 0 bases and 7 bases, there was a span of 7 bases. The CDR3 reads CASSYSGLQPQHF. CDR3 nucleotide sequence: TGTGCCAGCAGTTACTCCGGTCTACAGCCCCAGCATTTT.

The V gene is TRBV5-1, the J gene TRBJ2-7; D remains unclear. Germline CDR1 SGHRS, CDR2 YFSETQ. Trimming removed 1 base at V and 6 bases at J, with 17 bases between. This CDR3 comprises 15 residues. DNA for the CDR3: TGCGCCAGCAGCTTGCCCGGGTCCGAGGCAGGCGAGCAGTACTTC. Its protein is CASSLPGSEAGEQYF.

For this clone: Distinct nucleotide sequences in the sample also encode this CDR3. The genes are TRBV5-1 and TRBJ2-2; no definite D call. V lost 2 bases to trimming and J lost 2 bases, with 1 base between them. CDR1 SGHRS and CDR2 YFSETQ come from the germline V gene. The CDR3 covers 12 residues. The CDR3 DNA reads as TGCGCCAGCAGCTTCAACACCGGGGAGCTGTTTTTT. The encoded protein is CASSFNTGELFF.